What follows are 23 T cell receptor beta chains derived from one specimen sequenced in a study of blood T cells in healthy people across ages. The second PCR ran about 6 to 11 cycles with a sample-barcoded 5' primer and J-beta primers. In TCRdb, the 5' RACE reads were re-called with MiXCR into one record per CDR3 protein. In the table there are 650,000 to 1,000,000 distinct CDR3 sequences, 35% to 60% of which are singletons. The sequencing input was blood. These receptors were taken from a man older than 75 in good health.

The chain couples TRBV27 to TRBJ2-5; 15 bases are a match to TRBD2. Trimming removed 4 bases from V and 4 bases from J; junction bases left unmatched: 4. This CDR3 spans 16 amino acids. The V gene's germline CDR1 is MNHEY and CDR2 SMNVEV (reference sequence). The CDR3 is CASSSRGLAGGETQYF. The CDR3, as DNA: TGTGCCAGCAGTTCTAGGGGACTAGCGGGAGGAGAGACCCAGTACTTC.

This sequence joins TRBV15 and TRBJ2-1, with 7 nucleotides matching TRBD2. V dropped 0 bases and J dropped 5; count of bases not matched to a gene: 4. Germline CDR1 reads LNHNV; CDR2 reads YYDKDF (reference sequence). The CDR3 spans 15 residues. The CDR3 DNA sequence: TGTGCCACCAGCAGAGAACCGGGAGGCAACAATGAGCAGTTCTTC. Translating it yields CATSREPGGNNEQFF.

The V and J genes are TRBV20-1 and TRBJ2-1; 13 bases fit TRBD2. The CDR3 is 13 residues long. Germline V lookup: CDR1 DFQATT, CDR2 SNEGSKA (reference sequence). With V trimmed by 6 bases and J by 10 bases, 6 bases remained unmatched. This chain's CDR3 is CSADRTSGSEQFF. CDR3 nucleotides: TGCAGTGCCGACCGGACTAGCGGGAGCGAGCAGTTCTTC.

The V gene is TRBV7-2, the J gene TRBJ1-5; D perhaps matches TRBD1 (5 bases). Germline CDR1 and CDR2: SGHTA and FQGNSA. V dropped 6 bases and J dropped 6 bases, with 12 bases sitting between them. The CDR3 is made up of 13 amino acids. CDR3 in amino acids: CASSLQGGQPQHF. The CDR3 DNA reads as TGTGCCAGCAGTTTGCAGGGCGGTCAGCCCCAGCATTTT. Looking up the rest from reference TRBV7-2 and TRBJ1-5 gives the full variable domain: GAGVSQSPSNKVTEKGKDVELRCDPISGHTALYWYRQSLGQGLEFLIYFQGNSAPDKSGLPSDRFSAERTGGSVSTLTIQRTQQEDSAVYLCASSLQGGQPQHFGDGTRLSIL.

V gene TRBV5-1 combines with J gene TRBJ2-1; 12 nucleotides match TRBD2. The germline CDR1 and CDR2 sequences are SGHRS and YFSETQ. The CDR3 contains 14 residues. J was trimmed by 10 bases and V by 0 bases; bases with no gene match: 2. CDR3 amino acids: CASSLALAGGEQFF. The CDR3 region has the DNA TGCGCCAGCAGCTTGGCTCTAGCGGGAGGGGAGCAGTTCTTC.

This clonotype was seen a handful of times. CDR3 sequence (DNA): TGTGCCACCAGTGATTTGAAGGGTTACGAGCAGTACTTC. Translating gives CATSDLKGYEQYF. V gene TRBV24-1 combines with J gene TRBJ2-7; D ambiguous. The CDR3 covers 13 residues. Trimming shortened V by 0 bases and J by 4 bases, and 6 bases separated the two germline ends. Per the germline V gene, CDR1 is KGHDR and CDR2 is SFDVKD.

In this sample, this clonotype turned up a few times. This chain joins TRBV29-1 and TRBJ2-7, with unresolved D. The germline CDR1 and CDR2 sequences are SQVTM and ANQGSEA. The CDR3 has 13 residues. V was trimmed by 3 bases and J by 6 bases, leaving 15 bases between them. CDR3 sequence (DNA): TGCAGCGTTGATCCCTCCCACCAGTTCGAGCAGTACTTC. This gives the protein CSVDPSHQFEQYF.

The chain recombines TRBV29-1 with TRBJ2-3; TRBD1 aligns across 10 bases. Germline V lookup: CDR1 SQVTM, CDR2 ANQGSEA. The CDR3 sequence is 14 residues long. V trimming: 5 bases; J trimming: 3 bases; junction bases outside the gene matches: 5. CDR3 bases: TGCAGCGTTAGTGGACAGGGGGGGACAGATACGCAGTATTTT. Protein product: CSVSGQGGTDTQYF.

The chain joins TRBV25-1 to TRBJ2-5; 8 nucleotides match TRBD1. This CDR3 has 14 residues. V lost 4 bases and J lost 2; bases outside the gene matches: 3. Germline CDR1 reads MGHDK; CDR2 reads SYGVNS. The CDR3 loop is CASSGRTGQETQYF. The DNA for the CDR3 is TGTGCCAGCAGTGGACGGACAGGGCAAGAGACCCAGTACTTC.

This clonotype appeared a few times. V usage is TRBV27 and J usage is TRBJ2-1; a weak D match, TRBD1 (5 bases). Between the trimmed V and J ends, which lost 5 bases and 8 bases, there was a span of 13 bases. The CDR3 contains 13 residues. CDR1 is MNHEY and CDR2 is SMNVEV in the germline V gene (reference sequence). CDR3 nucleotides: TGTGCCAGCAGTCAGGACACGTTTGATGAGCAGTTCTTC. This sequence encodes CASSQDTFDEQFF.

This chain uses TRBV12-3 or TRBV12-4 with TRBJ1-2; possibly TRBD1 for D (6 bases). The CDR3 is made up of 14 amino acids. Trimming left V 3 bases short and J 6 bases short, with 14 bases between. The CDR3 nucleotides read TGTGCCAGCAGTTTTGTCGGGGGGCGGGATGGCTACACCTTC. Amino acid sequence: CASSFVGGRDGYTF.

This clonotype showed up just a few times. The J gene is TRBJ2-1, the V gene TRBV10-3; TRBD2 aligns across 7 bases. V was clipped by 10 bases and J by 2 bases; unmatched bases: 8. Germline CDR1 is ENHRY and CDR2 is SYGVKD. The CDR3 covers 14 residues. CDR3 bases: TGTGCCACAATAGAGCGGGAAACCTACAATGAGCAGTTCTTC. This sequence encodes CATIERETYNEQFF.

The genes are TRBV4-2 and TRBJ2-7, with 16 bases identical to TRBD2. CDR1 and CDR2 from the germline V gene are LGHNA and YNFKEQ. CDR3 length: 15 amino acids. With V trimmed by 3 bases and J by 7 bases, 3 bases remained unmatched. CDR3 nucleotides: TGTGCCAGCAGCCAGGGACTAGCGGGAGGGCCAGAGCAGTACTTC. This gives the protein CASSQGLAGGPEQYF.

About this clonotype itself: A read error may be the cause here, since a much bigger clone is one base away. The chain carries TRBV29-1 and TRBJ2-5; TRBD2 is a possible D gene (6 bases). TRBJ2-7 matches the DNA end more closely, so the J call is doubtful. The CDR3 loop spans 13 amino acids. Germline V lookup: CDR1 SQVTM, CDR2 ANQGSEA. The CDR3 nucleotides are TGCAGCGTTGCGGGAGCGGCAGAAGACGAGCAGTACTTC. The encoded protein is CSVAGAAEDEQYF.

The V gene is TRBV20-1, the J gene TRBJ2-4; D is possibly TRBD1 or TRBD2 (5 bases each). The CDR3 spans 13 residues. The V gene lost 5 bases and the J gene lost 13 bases, with 21 bases spanning the gap. Germline CDR1 reads DFQATT; CDR2 reads SNEGSKA (reference sequence). CDR3 in DNA: TGCAGTGCTGGAGCCGTCGACCCGGGGCCGCAGTACTTC. It encodes CSAGAVDPGPQYF.

This clonotype has more than one count but fewer than ten. CDR3 nucleotides: TGTGCCAGCAGCTCCAGGGTTGCTGAAGCTTTCTTT. Its translation is CASSSRVAEAFF. V and J are TRBV7-2 and TRBJ1-1; a weak D match, TRBD1 (5 bases). This CDR3 region has 12 residues. V shed 4 bases and J shed 6 bases, with 9 bases lying between them. From germline, CDR1 is SGHTA and CDR2 FQGNSA.

This clonotype was detected ten times or more. V usage is TRBV28 and J usage is TRBJ2-1; D not certain. V lost 1 base to trimming and J lost 5 bases, with 9 bases between them. The CDR3 has 14 residues. Germline lookup yields CDR1 MDHEN and CDR2 SYDVKM. CDR3 amino acids: CASSLLGIHNEQFF. For the CDR3, the DNA is TGTGCCAGCAGTTTATTGGGTATCCACAATGAGCAGTTCTTC.

This rearrangement joins TRBV7-6 to TRBJ2-1; D possibly corresponds to TRBD1 (6 bases). The CDR3 is 17 residues long. V was trimmed by 5 bases and J by 4 bases, leaving 21 bases between them. Germline lookup yields CDR1 SGHVS and CDR2 FNYEAQ. CDR3 in amino acids: CASSLGSGQANYNEQFF. In DNA, the CDR3 is TGTGCCAGCAGCCTCGGGTCGGGACAAGCAAATTACAATGAGCAGTTCTTC.

The rearrangement joins TRBV14 to TRBJ2-7; D unresolved. The germline V and J ends were trimmed by 1 base and 7 bases, with 11 bases remaining between them. There are 13 residues in the CDR3. From germline, CDR1 is SGHDN and CDR2 FVKESK. The CDR3 region has the DNA TGTGCCAGCAGCCAAGTCTCCTACAATGAGCAGTACTTC. Protein sequence: CASSQVSYNEQYF.

Turning to this clonotype: Germline and junction disagree at one end, which may indicate a read error. The V call is TRBV5-1, the J call TRBJ2-2, with D perhaps given as TRBD1 or TRBD2 (5 bases each). This CDR3 has 14 amino acids. Germline CDR1 SGHRS, CDR2 YFSETQ. The CDR3 loop is CASSGRPDTGELVF. Written as DNA, the CDR3 is TGCGCCAGCAGCGGGAGACCGGACACCGGGGAGCTGGTTTTT.

A word on this clonotype: The junction shows a germline mismatch at one end, possibly a read error. The chain uses TRBV6-2 or TRBV6-3 and TRBJ2-7; maybe TRBD1 (6 bases). There are 16 residues in the CDR3. From germline, CDR1 is MNHEY and CDR2 SVGEGT. CDR3 loop: CASSYSTGMVSHEQYF. The CDR3 coding sequence is TGTGCCAGCAGTTACTCTACAGGGATGGTCTCCCACGAGCAGTACTTC.

This chain links TRBV20-1 with TRBJ2-1; 9 bases fit TRBD2. CDR1 is DFQATT and CDR2 is SNEGSKA in the germline V gene (reference sequence). The CDR3 is 15 amino acids. The CDR3 region is CSYLLWREGRSEQFF. The DNA of the CDR3 is TGCAGCTACCTTCTCTGGCGGGAGGGCCGAAGCGAGCAGTTCTTC.

This clonotype was seen a few times. The chain joins TRBV2 to TRBJ2-3; 12 bases agree with TRBD2. Germline-derived CDR1 and CDR2 are SNHLY and FYNNEI. V was clipped by 6 bases and J by 0 bases; unmatched bases: 4. The CDR3 spans 16 residues. The CDR3 loop reads CASRTGLAGSTDTQYF. CDR3 nucleotide sequence: TGTGCCAGCAGGACAGGACTAGCGGGAAGCACAGATACGCAGTATTTT. Complete variable domain (other parts from reference TRBV2 and TRBJ2-3): EPEVTQTPSHQVTQMGQEVILRCVPISNHLYFYWYRQILGQKVEFLVSFYNNEISEKSEIFDDQFSVERPDGSNFTLKIRSTKLEDSAMYFCASRTGLAGSTDTQYFGPGTRLTVL.